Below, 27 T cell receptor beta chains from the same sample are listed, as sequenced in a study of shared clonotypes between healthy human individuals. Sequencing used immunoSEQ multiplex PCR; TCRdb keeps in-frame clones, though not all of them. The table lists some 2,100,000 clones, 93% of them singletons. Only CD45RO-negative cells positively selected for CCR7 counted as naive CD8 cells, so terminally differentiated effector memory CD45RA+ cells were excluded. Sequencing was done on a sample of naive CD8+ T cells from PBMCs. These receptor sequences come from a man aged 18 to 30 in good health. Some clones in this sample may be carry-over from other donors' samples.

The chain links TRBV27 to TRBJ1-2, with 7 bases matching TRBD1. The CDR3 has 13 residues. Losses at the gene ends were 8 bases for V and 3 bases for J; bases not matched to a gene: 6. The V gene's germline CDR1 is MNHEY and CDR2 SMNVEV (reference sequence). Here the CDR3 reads CASSGQEHYGYTF. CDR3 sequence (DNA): TGTGCCAGCTCTGGACAGGAACACTATGGCTACACCTTC.

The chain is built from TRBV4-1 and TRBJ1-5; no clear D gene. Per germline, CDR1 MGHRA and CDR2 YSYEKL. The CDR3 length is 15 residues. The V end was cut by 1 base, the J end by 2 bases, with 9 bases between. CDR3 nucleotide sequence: TGCGCCAGCAGCCAAGTTCCGGAGCGCAATCAGCCCCAGCATTTT. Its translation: CASSQVPERNQPQHF.

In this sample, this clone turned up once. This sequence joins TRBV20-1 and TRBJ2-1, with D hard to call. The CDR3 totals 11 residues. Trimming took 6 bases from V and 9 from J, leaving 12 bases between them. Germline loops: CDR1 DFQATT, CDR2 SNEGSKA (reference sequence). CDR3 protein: CSAQVSFEQFF. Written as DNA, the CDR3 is TGCAGTGCACAAGTCTCGTTTGAGCAGTTCTTC.

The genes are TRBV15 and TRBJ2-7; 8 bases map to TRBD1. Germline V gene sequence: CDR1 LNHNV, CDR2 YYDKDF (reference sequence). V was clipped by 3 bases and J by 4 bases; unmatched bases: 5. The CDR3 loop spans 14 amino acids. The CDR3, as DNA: TGTGCCACCAGCAGCCGACAGGGGAGGTACGAGCAGTACTTC. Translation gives CATSSRQGRYEQYF. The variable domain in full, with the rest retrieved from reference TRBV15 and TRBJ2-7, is DAMVIQNPRYQVTQFGKPVTLSCSQTLNHNVMYWYQQKSSQAPKLLFHYYDKDFNNEADTPDNFQSRRPNTSFCFLDIRSPGLGDTAMYLCATSSRQGRYEQYFGPGTRLTVT.

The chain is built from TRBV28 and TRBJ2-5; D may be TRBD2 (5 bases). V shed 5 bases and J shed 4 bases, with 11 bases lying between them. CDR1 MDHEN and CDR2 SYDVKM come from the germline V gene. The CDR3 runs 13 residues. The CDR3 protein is CASSELVGETQYF. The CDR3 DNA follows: TGTGCCAGCAGTGAACTAGTAGGAGAGACCCAGTACTTC.

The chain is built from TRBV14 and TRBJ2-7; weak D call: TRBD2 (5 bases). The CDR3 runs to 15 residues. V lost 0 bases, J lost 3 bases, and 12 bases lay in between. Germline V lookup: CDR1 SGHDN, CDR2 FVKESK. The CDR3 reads CASSQDAGVGYEQYF. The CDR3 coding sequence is TGTGCCAGCAGCCAAGATGCCGGGGTTGGCTACGAGCAGTACTTC.

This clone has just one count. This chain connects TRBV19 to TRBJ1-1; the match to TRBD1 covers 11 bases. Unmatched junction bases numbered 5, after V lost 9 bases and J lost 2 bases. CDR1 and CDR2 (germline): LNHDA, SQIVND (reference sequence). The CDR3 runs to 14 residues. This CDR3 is CASRTGGENTEAFF. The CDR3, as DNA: TGTGCCAGCCGGACAGGGGGCGAAAACACTGAAGCTTTCTTT.

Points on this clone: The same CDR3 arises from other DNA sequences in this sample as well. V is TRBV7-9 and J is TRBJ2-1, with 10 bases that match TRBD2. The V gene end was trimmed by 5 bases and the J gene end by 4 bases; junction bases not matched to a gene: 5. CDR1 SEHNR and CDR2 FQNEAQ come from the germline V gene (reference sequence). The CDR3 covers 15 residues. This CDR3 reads CASSPTSGAYNEQFF. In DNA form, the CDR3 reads TGTGCCAGCAGCCCTACTAGCGGGGCATACAATGAGCAGTTCTTC.

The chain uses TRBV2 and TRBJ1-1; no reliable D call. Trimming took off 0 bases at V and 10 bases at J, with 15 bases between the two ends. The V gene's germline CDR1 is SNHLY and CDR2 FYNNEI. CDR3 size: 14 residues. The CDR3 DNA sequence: TGTGCCAGCAGTGAAGCGGAGAATGCCTGGGGAGCTTTCTTT. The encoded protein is CASSEAENAWGAFF.

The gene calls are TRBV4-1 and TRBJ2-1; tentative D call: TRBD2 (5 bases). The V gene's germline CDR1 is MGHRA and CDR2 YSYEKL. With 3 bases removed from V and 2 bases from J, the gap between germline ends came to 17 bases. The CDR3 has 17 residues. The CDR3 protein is CASSQTPAGRAYNEQFF. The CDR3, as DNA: TGCGCCAGCAGCCAGACCCCCGCGGGCCGTGCCTACAATGAGCAGTTCTTC.

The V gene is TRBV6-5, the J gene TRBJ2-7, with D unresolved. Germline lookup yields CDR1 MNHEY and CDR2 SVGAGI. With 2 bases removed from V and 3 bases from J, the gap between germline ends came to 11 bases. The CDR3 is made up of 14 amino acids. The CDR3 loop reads CASSYRRHDYEQYF. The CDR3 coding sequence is TGTGCCAGCAGTTACCGACGACACGACTACGAGCAGTACTTC.

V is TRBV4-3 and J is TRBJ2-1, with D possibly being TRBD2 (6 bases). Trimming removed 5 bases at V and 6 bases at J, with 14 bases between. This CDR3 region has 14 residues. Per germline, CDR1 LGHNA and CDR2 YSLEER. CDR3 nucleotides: TGCGCCAGCAGCTACTACAACGGGGGCAATGAGCAGTTCTTC. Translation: CASSYYNGGNEQFF.

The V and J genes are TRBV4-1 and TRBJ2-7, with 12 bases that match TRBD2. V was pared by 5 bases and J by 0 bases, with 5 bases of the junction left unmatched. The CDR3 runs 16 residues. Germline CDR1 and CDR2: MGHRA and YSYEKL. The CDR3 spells CASSSRTSGTSYEQYF. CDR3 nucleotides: TGCGCCAGCAGCTCTCGGACTAGCGGGACCTCCTACGAGCAGTACTTC.

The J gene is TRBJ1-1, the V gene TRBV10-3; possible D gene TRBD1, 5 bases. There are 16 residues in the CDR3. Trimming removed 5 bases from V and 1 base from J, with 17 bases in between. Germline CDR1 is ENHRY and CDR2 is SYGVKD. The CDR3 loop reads CAISPQGVGRNTEAFF. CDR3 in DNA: TGTGCCATCAGTCCCCAAGGAGTGGGGCGGAACACTGAAGCTTTCTTT.

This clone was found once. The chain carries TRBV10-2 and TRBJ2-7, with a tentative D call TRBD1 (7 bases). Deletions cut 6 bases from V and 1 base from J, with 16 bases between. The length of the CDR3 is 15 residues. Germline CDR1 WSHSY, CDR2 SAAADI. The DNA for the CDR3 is TGCGCCAGCAGCGAGGAGGGGGCTGGTTCCTACGAGCAGTACTTC. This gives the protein CASSEEGAGSYEQYF.

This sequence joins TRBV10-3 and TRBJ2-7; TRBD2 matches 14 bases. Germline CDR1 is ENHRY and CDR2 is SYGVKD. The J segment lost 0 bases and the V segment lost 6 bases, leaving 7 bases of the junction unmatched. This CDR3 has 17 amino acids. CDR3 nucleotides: TGTGCCATCAGGGGGACTAGCGGGAGAGGAAGCTCCTACGAGCAGTACTTC. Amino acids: CAIRGTSGRGSSYEQYF.

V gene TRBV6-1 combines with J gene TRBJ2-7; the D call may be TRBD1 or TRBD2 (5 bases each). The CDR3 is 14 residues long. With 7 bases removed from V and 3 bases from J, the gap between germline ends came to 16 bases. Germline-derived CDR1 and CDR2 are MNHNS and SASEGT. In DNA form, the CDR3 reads TGTGCCAGCACCAAACCGGGACCACACTACGAGCAGTACTTC. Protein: CASTKPGPHYEQYF.

This chain's CDR3 is CASSTRLAAWGNEQFF. The CDR3 DNA sequence: TGTGCCAGCAGCACGCGACTAGCGGCGTGGGGCAATGAGCAGTTCTTC. The V and J genes are TRBV21-1 and TRBJ2-1; TRBD2, the table's D call, lacks a check against the DNA. TRBV21-1 is a pseudogene. This CDR3 is 16 amino acids long.

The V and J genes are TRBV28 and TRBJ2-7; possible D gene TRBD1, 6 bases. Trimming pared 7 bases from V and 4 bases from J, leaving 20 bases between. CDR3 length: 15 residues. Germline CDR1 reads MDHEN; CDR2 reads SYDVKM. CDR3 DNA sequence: TGTGCCAGCATCCCTCGGCAGGGGAGATCATACGAGCAGTACTTC. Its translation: CASIPRQGRSYEQYF.

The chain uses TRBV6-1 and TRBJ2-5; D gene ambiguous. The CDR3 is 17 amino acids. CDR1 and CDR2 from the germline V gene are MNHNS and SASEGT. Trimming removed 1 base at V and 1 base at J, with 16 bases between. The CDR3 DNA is TGTGCCAGCAGTGAAGAGTACCTCCTATTCCCCCAAGAGACCCAGTACTTC. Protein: CASSEEYLLFPQETQYF.

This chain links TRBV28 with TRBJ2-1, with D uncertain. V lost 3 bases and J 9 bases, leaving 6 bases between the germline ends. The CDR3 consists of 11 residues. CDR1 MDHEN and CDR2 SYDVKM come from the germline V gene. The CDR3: CASSLLFEQFF. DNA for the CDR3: TGTGCCAGCAGTTTGCTGTTTGAGCAGTTCTTC.

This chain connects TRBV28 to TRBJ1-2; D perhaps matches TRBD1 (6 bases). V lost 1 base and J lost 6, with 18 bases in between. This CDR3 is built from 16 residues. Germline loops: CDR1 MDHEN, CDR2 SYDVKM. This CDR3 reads CASSLFRGGSRNGYTF. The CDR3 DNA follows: TGTGCCAGCAGTTTATTTAGGGGGGGATCCAGGAATGGCTACACCTTC.

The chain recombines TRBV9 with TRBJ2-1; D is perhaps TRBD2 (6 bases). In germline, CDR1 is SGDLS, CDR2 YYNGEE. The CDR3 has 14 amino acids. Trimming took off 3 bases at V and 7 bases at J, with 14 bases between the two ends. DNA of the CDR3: TGTGCCAGCAGCGCTCGGGACTTCCCGAATGAGCAGTTCTTC. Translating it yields CASSARDFPNEQFF.

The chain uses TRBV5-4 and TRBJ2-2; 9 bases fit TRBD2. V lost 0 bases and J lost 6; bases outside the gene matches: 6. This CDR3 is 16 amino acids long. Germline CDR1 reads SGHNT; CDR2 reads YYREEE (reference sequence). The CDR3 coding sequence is TGTGCCAGCAGCTTGGTTGCGGGAGGGCCCCCCGGGGAGCTGTTTTTT. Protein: CASSLVAGGPPGELFF. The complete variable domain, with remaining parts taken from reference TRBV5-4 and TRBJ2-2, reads ETGVTQSPTHLIKTRGQQVTLRCSSQSGHNTVSWYQQALGQGPQFIFQYYREEENGRGNFPPRFSGLQFPNYSSELNVNALELDDSALYLCASSLVAGGPPGELFFGEGSRLTVL.

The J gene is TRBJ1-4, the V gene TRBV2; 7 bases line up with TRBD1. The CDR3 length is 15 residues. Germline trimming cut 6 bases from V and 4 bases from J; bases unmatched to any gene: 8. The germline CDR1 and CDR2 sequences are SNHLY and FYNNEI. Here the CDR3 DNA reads TGTGCCAGCAGGCGATGGACAGGAGTTAATGAAAAACTGTTTTTT. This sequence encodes CASRRWTGVNEKLFF.

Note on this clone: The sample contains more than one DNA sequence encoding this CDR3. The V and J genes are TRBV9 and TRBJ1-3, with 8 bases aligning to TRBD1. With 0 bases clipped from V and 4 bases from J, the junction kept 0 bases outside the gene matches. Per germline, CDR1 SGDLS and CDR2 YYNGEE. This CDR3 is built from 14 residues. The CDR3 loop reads CASSVGTGGNTIYF. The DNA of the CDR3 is TGTGCCAGCAGCGTAGGGACAGGGGGAAACACCATATATTTT.

CDR3 DNA sequence: TGTGCCAGCAGCCCCGGGGCGGTCTACGAGCAGTACTTC. It yields the protein CASSPGAVYEQYF. The chain recombines TRBV7-2 with TRBJ2-7; D possibly uses TRBD1 or TRBD2 (5 bases each). The length of the CDR3 is 13 residues. In germline, CDR1 is SGHTA, CDR2 FQGNSA. Trimming left V 5 bases short and J 3 bases short, with 11 bases between.